Listed below are T cell receptor beta chains from one sample, sequenced in a study of cytomegalovirus exposure and HLA in healthy donors. TCRdb's table, derived via immunoSEQ multiplex PCR, lists solely in-frame clones and lacks some. The table includes hundreds of thousands of clones, roughly 88% detected once. Sequencing was carried out using PBMCs. These receptors were obtained from a woman between 18 and 29 years old in good health and CMV-seronegative. Each CDR3 is given with its conserved first and last residue. A D gene is named only where the DNA matches it firmly. The size entry is marked missing in some rows and otherwise reads once, few, many or a size class.

>.|TRBV9|13|.|TRBJ2-7
CASSVGSGDEQYF
TGTGCCAGCAGCGTAGGGTCCGGGGACGAGCAGTACTTC
>.|TRBV30|11|many|TRBJ2-7
CAWSVTGHRYF
TGTGCCTGGAGTGTAACAGGTCACCGGTACTTC
>.|TRBV5-1|14|.|TRBJ2-2
CASSLDRNTGELFF
TGCGCCAGCAGCTTAGACAGAAACACCGGGGAGCTGTTTTTT
>.|TRBV28|13|.|TRBJ2-7
CASIDSAEYEQYF
TGTGCCAGCATCGATAGCGCAGAATACGAGCAGTACTTC
>.|TRBV4-1|15|.|TRBJ1-3
CASSQQEPPGNTIYF
TGCGCCAGCAGCCAACAGGAACCGCCTGGAAACACCATATATTTT
>.|TRBV5-1|12|.|TRBJ1-2
CASSLDSYGYTF
TGCGCCAGCAGCTTGGACAGCTATGGCTACACCTTC
>TRBD2|TRBV7-9|15|.|TRBJ2-5
CASSRTSGVPETQYF
TGTGCCAGCAGCCGGACTAGCGGAGTGCCGGAGACCCAGTACTTC
>.|TRBV29-1|10|.|TRBJ2-1
CSATYNEQFF
TGCAGCGCCACCTACAATGAGCAGTTCTTC
>TRBD1|TRBV6-1|13|.|TRBJ1-1
CASLLTGTAEAFF
TGTGCCAGCTTACTGACAGGGACCGCTGAAGCTTTCTTT
>TRBD1|TRBV11-1|14|.|TRBJ2-7
CASSLGQGVYEQYF
TGTGCCAGCAGCTTAGGCCAGGGGGTCTACGAGCAGTACTTC
>TRBD1|TRBV4-1|15|.|TRBJ2-1
CASSQLGTGRDEQFF
TGCGCCAGCAGCCAGTTGGGGACAGGGAGGGATGAGCAGTTCTTC
>TRBD2|TRBV30|16|.|TRBJ2-1
CAWSHEGLAMYNEQFF
TGTGCCTGGAGTCACGAGGGACTAGCGATGTACAATGAGCAGTTCTTC
>TRBD1|TRBV6-1|15|few|TRBJ1-5
CASGDRAAINQPQHF
TGTGCCAGCGGAGACAGGGCGGCGATAAATCAGCCCCAGCATTTT
>TRBD2|TRBV7-8|18|.|TRBJ2-3
CASSLESIAGLSGDTQYF
TGTGCCAGCAGCTTAGAGTCAATAGCGGGGCTATCTGGAGATACGCAGTATTTT
>TRBD2|TRBV19|15|.|TRBJ2-7
CASSTGTSGSYEQYF
TGTGCCAGTAGTACCGGGACTAGCGGGAGTTACGAGCAGTACTTC
>.|TRBV29-1|14|.|TRBJ1-2
CSVGFLWGDRGYTF
TGCAGCGTTGGTTTCCTGTGGGGGGATCGCGGCTACACCTTC
>TRBD1|TRBV7-9|18|.|TRBJ1-5
CASSLWPLTGGYNQPQHF
TGTGCCAGCAGCCTATGGCCCCTGACAGGGGGCTACAATCAGCCCCAGCATTTT
>.|TRBV7-8|14|.|TRBJ1-1
CASSLQGGTTEAFF
TGTGCCAGCAGCTTACAGGGAGGGACCACTGAAGCTTTCTTT
>TRBD1|TRBV2|16|.|TRBJ1-1
CASRGGQGAPNTEAFF
TGTGCCAGCAGGGGGGGACAGGGGGCCCCGAACACTGAAGCTTTCTTT
>.|TRBV6-5|14|.|TRBJ1-1
CASSYSEANTEAFF
TGTGCCAGCAGTTACTCCGAGGCGAACACTGAAGCTTTCTTT
>TRBD1|TRBV28|13|.|TRBJ2-7
CAGQEALSYEQYF
TGTGCCGGACAGGAGGCCCTCTCCTACGAGCAGTACTTC
>TRBD2|TRBV30|17|.|TRBJ2-2
CAWSVRSSGGNTGELFF
TGTGCCTGGAGTGTACGGTCTAGCGGGGGGAACACCGGGGAGCTGTTTTTT
>TRBD2|TRBV7-6|15|.|TRBJ2-1
CASSSTSGANNEQFF
TGTGCCAGCAGCTCGACTAGCGGGGCTAACAATGAGCAGTTCTTC
>TRBD2|TRBV19|15|few|TRBJ2-7
CASSVKREGRYEQYF
TGTGCCAGTAGTGTTAAGCGGGAGGGCCGCTACGAGCAGTACTTC
>.|TRBV7-3|13|.|TRBJ1-1
CASSRDTNTEAFF
TGTGCCAGCAGCCGGGATACGAACACTGAAGCTTTCTTT
>.|TRBV28|15|.|TRBJ1-5
CASSNIQGIGQPQHF
TGTGCCAGCAGCAACATTCAGGGGATTGGTCAGCCCCAGCATTTT
>.|TRBV19|15|.|TRBJ2-2
CASMSGLWNTGELFF
TGTGCCAGTATGTCCGGACTTTGGAACACCGGGGAGCTGTTTTTT
>.|TRBV10-2|14|.|TRBJ1-3
CASSVAGSGNTIYF
TGCGCCAGCAGTGTTGCAGGCTCTGGAAACACCATATATTTT
>.|TRBV18|12|.|TRBJ2-1
CASSLRQAEQFF
TGTGCCAGCTCACTACGGCAAGCGGAGCAGTTCTTC
>.|TRBV27|16|few|TRBJ2-6
CASSFGGWSGANVLTF
TGTGCCAGCAGTTTTGGCGGATGGTCTGGGGCCAACGTCCTGACTTTC
>TRBD1|TRBV30|14|.|TRBJ1-5
CAWEGQGTNQPQHF
TGTGCCTGGGAGGGACAGGGGACGAATCAGCCCCAGCATTTT
>TRBD2|TRBV2|15|.|TRBJ2-3
CASSGTSGNKNTQYF
TGTGCCAGCAGTGGAACTAGCGGGAATAAAAATACGCAGTATTTT
>.|TRBV28|15|.|TRBJ2-5
CASSFSSAAQETQYF
TGTGCCAGCAGTTTTTCTAGCGCGGCCCAAGAGACCCAGTACTTC
>.|TRBV7-9|13|.|TRBJ1-2
CASSLGVAYGYTF
TGTGCCAGCAGCTTGGGCGTTGCCTATGGCTACACCTTC
>TRBD1|TRBV6-6|16|.|TRBJ2-7
CASSSFGQGKAYEQYF
TGTGCCAGCAGTTCCTTCGGACAGGGGAAAGCCTACGAGCAGTACTTC
>.|TRBV19|15|.|TRBJ1-5
CASKNLGDLSQPQHF
TGTGCCAGTAAGAACTTAGGGGATCTTAGCCAGCCCCAGCATTTT
>TRBD1|TRBV23-1|20|.|TRBJ2-7
CASSQTRDRGRPRKAYEQYF
TGCGCCAGCAGTCAAACTCGGGACAGGGGTCGACCCCGAAAAGCCTACGAGCAGTACTTC
>.|TRBV2|15|.|TRBJ1-6
CASRQANSYNSPLHF
TGTGCCAGCAGACAGGCCAACTCCTATAATTCACCCCTCCACTTT
>.|TRBV30|14|few|TRBJ2-5
CAWSPIGRQETQYF
TGTGCCTGGAGTCCCATTGGCAGGCAAGAGACCCAGTACTTC
>.|TRBV9|13|.|TRBJ1-4
CASSPQQSEKLFF
TGTGCCAGCAGCCCTCAACAGTCAGAAAAACTGTTTTTT
>.|TRBV19|15|.|TRBJ1-3
CASDDRGDSGNTIYF
TGTGCCAGCGACGACCGGGGGGACTCTGGAAACACCATATATTTT
>TRBD1|TRBV18|14|.|TRBJ1-5
CASSQGQGGQPQHF
TGTGCCAGCTCACAGGGACAGGGAGGTCAGCCCCAGCATTTT
>.|TRBV4-1|13|.|TRBJ2-1
CASSQVQGVEQFF
TGCGCCAGCAGCCAAGTGCAAGGGGTTGAGCAGTTCTTC
>TRBD1|TRBV27|13|.|TRBJ1-5
CASGTGPNQPQHF
TGTGCCAGCGGGACAGGGCCCAATCAGCCCCAGCATTTT
>.|TRBV2|14|.|TRBJ2-1
CASRSRAIYNEQFF
TGTGCCAGTCGTTCTAGAGCGATCTACAATGAGCAGTTCTTC
>.|TRBV28|17|.|TRBJ2-7
CASSPGAASSSSYEQYF
TGTGCCAGCAGCCCGGGTGCCGCTAGCTCGAGCTCCTACGAGCAGTACTTC